These T cell receptor beta chains were read from a single sample in a study of blood T cell repertoires in COVID-19. This table comes from immunoSEQ multiplex PCR, and its TCRdb copy is limited to in-frame clones, with some not included. This repertoire shows about 230,000 clones, approximately 84% found once; its top ten account for approximately 10%. Sequenced material: peripheral blood. These receptors all stem from a man aged 50-59 years with COVID-19, enrolled during active disease. Both conserved end residues are part of each CDR3. Fields, in order: clone size, D gene, V gene, J gene, CDR3 protein, CDR3 DNA. The D gene is left open where the match is weak. Some rows mark clone size as missing; the rest say once, few, many or name a class of expanded clone.

>.|TRBD2|TRBV5-4|TRBJ2-7
CASARTSGGSYEQYF
TGTGCCAGCGCCAGGACTAGCGGAGGCTCCTACGAGCAGTACTTC
>.|TRBD1|TRBV14|TRBJ2-2
CASSQGQGRDTGELFF
TGTGCCAGCAGCCAAGGACAGGGCAGAGACACCGGGGAGCTGTTTTTT
>.|.|TRBV27|TRBJ2-1
CASSLSGRHNEQFF
TGTGCCAGCAGTTTATCGGGCAGGCACAATGAGCAGTTCTTC
>once|TRBD2|TRBV25-1|TRBJ2-6
CASRREGGGANVLTF
TGTGCCAGCAGGAGGGAGGGTGGTGGGGCCAACGTCCTGACTTTC
>.|TRBD1|TRBV19|TRBJ2-2
CASSRQGYGELFF
TGTGCCAGTAGTAGACAGGGGTACGGGGAGCTGTTTTTT
>.|.|TRBV7-8|TRBJ1-5
CASSPGGSNQPQHF
TGTGCCAGCAGCCCGGGGGGGAGCAATCAGCCCCAGCATTTT
>.|.|TRBV3-1/TRBV3-2|TRBJ1-6
CASSPRSDSGISNSPLHF
TGTGCCAGCAGCCCAAGAAGCGACAGTGGGATCAGTAATTCACCCCTCCACTTT
>.|TRBD2|TRBV30|TRBJ2-1
CAWTPGLAGVEQFF
TGTGCCTGGACCCCGGGACTAGCGGGGGTTGAGCAGTTCTTC
>.|TRBD2|TRBV11-2|TRBJ2-7
CATLNSAGGHREQYF
TGTGCCACCCTGAATTCAGCGGGAGGGCACCGCGAGCAGTACTTC
>.|.|TRBV19|TRBJ2-6
CASSIPRAGVTGANVLTF
TGTGCCAGTAGTATCCCAAGGGCAGGGGTAACTGGGGCCAACGTCCTGACTTTC
>.|TRBD1|TRBV27|TRBJ2-7
CASSFRQGALQGSSYEQYF
TGTGCCAGCAGTTTTCGACAGGGGGCCCTGCAGGGGTCCTCCTACGAGCAGTACTTC
>.|.|TRBV10-3|TRBJ2-3
CAISARTNTDTQYF
TGTGCCATCAGTGCAAGGACTAACACAGATACGCAGTATTTT
>.|.|TRBV7-6|TRBJ1-4
CASSLLTDNEKLFF
TGTGCCAGCAGCTTACTGACAGACAATGAAAAACTGTTTTTT
>once|.|TRBV15|TRBJ2-1
CATSRDTVSYNEQFF
TGTGCCACCAGCAGAGATACGGTATCCTACAATGAGCAGTTCTTC
>once|.|TRBV7-6|TRBJ2-7
CASSLVGGGIYEQYF
TGTGCCAGCAGCTTAGTGGGAGGGGGTATCTACGAGCAGTACTTC
>once|.|TRBV28|TRBJ1-2
CASSFRPWSYGYTF
TGTGCCAGCAGTTTTCGACCCTGGAGCTATGGCTACACCTTC
>.|.|TRBV7-6|TRBJ1-1
CASSLEGGHEAFF
TGTGCCAGCAGCTTAGAGGGAGGGCATGAAGCTTTCTTT
>.|TRBD2|TRBV14|TRBJ2-7
CASSQDALPLGTSGYEQYF
TGTGCCAGCAGCCAAGATGCCCTCCCACTCGGGACTAGCGGATACGAGCAGTACTTC
>.|TRBD2|TRBV12-5|TRBJ2-1
CASGLGLAGGPGGNEQFF
TGTGCTAGTGGTTTGGGACTAGCGGGAGGGCCGGGGGGCAATGAGCAGTTCTTC
>.|TRBD1|TRBV6-5|TRBJ1-2
CASSRDRRNGYTF
TGTGCCAGCAGTAGGGACAGAAGAAATGGCTACACCTTC
>.|TRBD1|TRBV6-1|TRBJ2-5
CASSWDRVETQYF
TGTGCCAGCAGTTGGGACAGGGTAGAGACCCAGTACTTC
>.|.|TRBV6-2/TRBV6-3|TRBJ1-1
CASSTGGTEAFF
TGTGCCAGCAGTACCGGGGGTACTGAAGCTTTCTTT
>.|.|TRBV28|TRBJ1-5
CASSLAGGQPQHF
TGTGCCAGCAGTTTGGCGGGGGGTCAGCCCCAGCATTTT
>.|.|TRBV5-1|TRBJ2-6
CASSPSPSSGANVLTF
TGCGCCAGCAGCCCTAGTCCTTCCTCTGGGGCCAACGTCCTGACTTTC
>.|.|TRBV12-3/TRBV12-4|TRBJ1-1
CASIGLLGTEAFF
TGTGCCAGCATCGGACTCCTAGGCACTGAAGCTTTCTTT
>.|TRBD1|TRBV6-5|TRBJ1-4
CASSYSTGVKVEKLFF
TGTGCCAGCAGTTACTCGACAGGGGTCAAGGTAGAAAAACTGTTTTTT
>few|.|TRBV24-1|TRBJ2-1
CATSDLSRGDYNEQFF
TGTGCCACCAGTGATTTGTCGCGCGGGGACTACAATGAGCAGTTCTTC
>.|.|TRBV3-1/TRBV3-2|TRBJ1-6
CASSPGLELSLHF
TGTGCCAGCAGCCCTGGACTGGAATTGTCCCTCCACTTT
>.|.|TRBV12-3/TRBV12-4|TRBJ1-5
CASSGDGQPQHF
TGTGCCAGCAGCGGGGATGGTCAGCCCCAGCATTTT
>.|.|TRBV7-9|TRBJ2-1
CASSLGFGTTLNEQFF
TGTGCCAGCAGCTTAGGTTTCGGGACAACCCTTAATGAGCAGTTCTTC
>.|TRBD1|TRBV2|TRBJ1-2
CASRNLTGAYGYTF
TGTGCCAGCCGAAACTTAACAGGGGCCTATGGCTACACCTTC
>.|.|TRBV28|TRBJ2-7
CASTTLMTGETYEQYF
TGTGCCAGCACCACGCTTATGACGGGGGAGACCTACGAGCAGTACTTC
>once|TRBD2|TRBV25-1|TRBJ2-1
CASSDRGLAHNEQFF
TGTGCCAGCAGCGACAGAGGACTAGCGCACAATGAGCAGTTCTTC
>.|.|TRBV3-1/TRBV3-2|TRBJ1-3
CASRSSGAGNTIYF
TGTGCCAGCAGGTCCTCAGGGGCAGGAAACACCATATATTTT
>.|.|TRBV10-3|TRBJ1-4
CAIRSRVGEKLFF
TGTGCCATCAGAAGCAGGGTAGGGGAAAAACTGTTTTTT
>once|.|TRBV9|TRBJ2-2
CASSTLTGEVNTGELFF
TGTGCCAGCAGTACACTAACAGGGGAGGTGAACACCGGGGAGCTGTTTTTT
>.|.|TRBV5-4|TRBJ1-2
CASSPGGGARLYGYTF
TGTGCCAGCAGCCCTGGTGGCGGGGCTAGGCTCTATGGCTACACCTTC
>.|TRBD2|TRBV5-1|TRBJ2-1
CASSLSGGVRNEQFF
TGCGCCAGCAGCTTGAGCGGGGGGGTTCGGAATGAGCAGTTCTTC
>.|TRBD2|TRBV5-1|TRBJ2-5
CASSLAGTSGQETQYF
TGCGCCAGCAGCTTAGCCGGGACTAGCGGGCAAGAGACCCAGTACTTC
>.|.|TRBV28|TRBJ2-3
CASSSPPWAGKTDTQYF
TGTGCCAGCAGTTCCCCCCCCTGGGCAGGGAAGACAGATACGCAGTATTTT
>.|.|TRBV7-9|TRBJ2-1
CASSLVGISNEQFF
TGTGCCAGCAGCTTAGTGGGCATTAGCAATGAGCAGTTCTTC
>.|.|TRBV6-1|TRBJ1-2
CASSEWTVNYGYTF
TGTGCCAGCAGTGAATGGACAGTTAACTATGGCTACACCTTC
>.|.|TRBV7-8|TRBJ1-1
CASSLGLPGGTEAFF
TGTGCCAGCAGCTTAGGTCTCCCCGGGGGTACTGAAGCTTTCTTT